The entry that follows covers one TCR beta chain sequence. Trimming removed 4 bases from V and 4 bases from J; junction bases left unmatched: 7. The germline V gene encodes CDR1 SGHAT and CDR2 FQNNGV. CDR3 length: 15 residues. The CDR3 regions of TCR beta were amplified from RNA transcripts. During a first-round RT-PCR of the TCR CDR3, the HTBI primer set was used. TCRdb redid the calling of the multiplex PCR reads with MiXCR, one entry per CDR3 protein. The table lists about 600,000 distinct CDR3 sequences, 16% of them singletons. This sample is drawn from a study of T cells in Graves' hyperthyroidism and ophthalmopathy.

The chain is built from TRBV11-2 and TRBJ2-7; 10 nucleotides line up with TRBD2. The specimen sequenced was blood. This TCR was sampled from a woman between 35 and 50 years old with Graves' ophthalmopathy. This CDR3 reads CASSSGTSDRYEQYF. CDR3 bases: TGTGCCAGCAGCTCCGGGACTAGCGACAGGTACGAGCAGTACTTC. Full variable domain (rest looked up from reference TRBV11-2 and TRBJ2-7): EAGVAQSPRYKIIEKRQSVAFWCNPISGHATLYWYQQILGQGPKLLIQFQNNGVVDDSQLPKDRFSAERLKGVDSTLKIQPAKLEDSAVYLCASSSGTSDRYEQYFGPGTRLTVT.